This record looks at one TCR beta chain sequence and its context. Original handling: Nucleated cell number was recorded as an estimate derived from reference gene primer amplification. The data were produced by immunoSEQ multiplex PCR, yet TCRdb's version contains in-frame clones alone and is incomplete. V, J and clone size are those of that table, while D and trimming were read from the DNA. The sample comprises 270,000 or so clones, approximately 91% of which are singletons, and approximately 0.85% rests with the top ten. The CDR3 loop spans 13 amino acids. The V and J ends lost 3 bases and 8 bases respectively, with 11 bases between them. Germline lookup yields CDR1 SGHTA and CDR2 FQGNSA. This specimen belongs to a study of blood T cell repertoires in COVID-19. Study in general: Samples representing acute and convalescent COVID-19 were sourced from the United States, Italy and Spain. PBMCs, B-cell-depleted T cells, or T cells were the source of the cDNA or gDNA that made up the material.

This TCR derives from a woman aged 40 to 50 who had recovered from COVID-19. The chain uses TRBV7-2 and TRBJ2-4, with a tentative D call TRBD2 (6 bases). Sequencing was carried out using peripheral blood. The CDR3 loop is CASSFSGGDIQYF. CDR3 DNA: TGTGCCAGCAGCTTTTCCGGGGGAGACATTCAGTACTTC.